The clone carrying this T cell receptor beta chain came up a few times. Its specificity is not known. These data belong to a study of response to subunit inactivated influenza vaccine. General study points: Only a handful of new T cells, the authors suggested, are recruited with each seasonal influenza vaccination.

TCRdb passed the RT-PCR reads through MiXCR, listing each CDR3 protein once. The table includes roughly 500,000 distinct CDR3 sequences, approximately 15% detected once. Germline CDR1 reads DFQATT; CDR2 reads SNEGSKA (reference sequence). Trimming took off 7 bases at V and 4 bases at J, with 16 bases between the two ends. The CDR3 is 13 residues long. The rearrangement uses TRBV20-1 and TRBJ2-5, with D perhaps matching TRBD2 (6 bases). This receptor was taken from a man aged 45 to 70 who received an inactivated influenza vaccine. Source: CD4+ T cells sorted from PBMCs, taken roughly 24 months after vaccination. The CDR3 protein is CSDGGNLGETQYF. The CDR3 DNA reads as TGCAGTGATGGAGGGAACCTTGGAGAGACCCAGTACTTC.